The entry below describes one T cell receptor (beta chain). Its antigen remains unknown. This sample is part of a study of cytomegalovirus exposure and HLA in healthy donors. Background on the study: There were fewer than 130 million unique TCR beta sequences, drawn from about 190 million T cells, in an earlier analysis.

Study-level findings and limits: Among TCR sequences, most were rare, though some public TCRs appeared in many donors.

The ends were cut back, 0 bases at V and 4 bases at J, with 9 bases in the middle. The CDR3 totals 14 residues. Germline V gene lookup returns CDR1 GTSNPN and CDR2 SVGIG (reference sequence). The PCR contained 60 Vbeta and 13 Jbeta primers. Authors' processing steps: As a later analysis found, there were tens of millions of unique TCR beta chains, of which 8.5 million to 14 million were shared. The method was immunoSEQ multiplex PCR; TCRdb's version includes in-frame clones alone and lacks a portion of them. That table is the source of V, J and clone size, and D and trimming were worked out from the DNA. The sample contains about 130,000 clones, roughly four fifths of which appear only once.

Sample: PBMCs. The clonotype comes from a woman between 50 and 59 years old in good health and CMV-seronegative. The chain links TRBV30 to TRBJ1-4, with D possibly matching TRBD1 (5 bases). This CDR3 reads CAWSVQGLNEKLFF. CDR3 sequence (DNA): TGTGCCTGGAGTGTCCAGGGTCTTAATGAAAAACTGTTTTTT.